The 12 T cell receptor beta chains reported below all come from one sample, sequenced in a study of blood T cell repertoires in COVID-19. Sequencing used immunoSEQ multiplex PCR; TCRdb keeps in-frame clones, though not all of them. The sample lists about 230,000 clones, around four fifths occurring once. The sequencing sample was made of peripheral blood. The source of these receptors is a man aged 40-49 years with acute or convalescent COVID-19.

The V call is TRBV18, the J call TRBJ2-5; D is unclear. Per germline, CDR1 KGHSH and CDR2 LQKENI. This CDR3 contains 15 residues. V lost 0 bases and J lost 3, with 11 bases in between. The CDR3 sequence: CASSPPVGTKETQYF. The CDR3 DNA is TGTGCCAGCTCACCACCGGTCGGTACCAAAGAGACCCAGTACTTC. Complete variable domain (other parts from reference TRBV18 and TRBJ2-5): NAGVMQNPRHLVRRRGQEARLRCSPMKGHSHVYWYRQLPEEGLKFMVYLQKENIIDESGMPKERFSAEFPKEGPSILRIQQVVRGDSAAYFCASSPPVGTKETQYFGPGTRLLVL.

The rearrangement uses TRBV18 and TRBJ2-7; TRBD1 aligns across 7 bases. V gave up 4 bases and J gave up 4 bases; unmatched junction bases: 7. The CDR3 has 14 residues. CDR1 is KGHSH and CDR2 is LQKENI in the germline V gene. The CDR3 region is CASSRSGDSYEQYF. In nucleotides, the CDR3 is TGTGCCAGCTCACGTTCCGGGGACAGTTACGAGCAGTACTTC.

CDR3 DNA sequence: TGTGCCAGCAGCTTAGCGGTCCGGGAAGGAGGTAACAATGAGCAGTTCTTC. This encodes CASSLAVREGGNNEQFF. This chain connects TRBV7-2 to TRBJ2-1; maybe TRBD2 (5 bases). The V end was cut by 0 bases, the J end by 5 bases, with 17 bases between. The CDR3 spans 17 residues. Germline-derived CDR1 and CDR2 are SGHTA and FQGNSA.

This chain joins TRBV5-4 and TRBJ2-3; TRBD2 agrees at 10 bases. Germline CDR1 reads SGHNT; CDR2 reads YYREEE (reference sequence). Germline trimming cut 5 bases from V and 2 bases from J; bases unmatched to any gene: 8. The length of the CDR3 is 16 residues. CDR3 DNA sequence: TGTGCCAGCAGTGACAGGACTAGCGGATACACAGATACGCAGTATTTT. This gives the protein CASSDRTSGYTDTQYF.

The chain has TRBV9 and TRBJ2-5; 7 nucleotides line up with TRBD1. Germline CDR1 and CDR2: SGDLS and YYNGEE. With V trimmed by 8 bases and J by 5 bases, 15 bases remained unmatched. The CDR3 covers 15 residues. CDR3 residues: CASNFQGGPGETQYF. CDR3 coding DNA: TGTGCCAGTAACTTCCAAGGGGGCCCGGGGGAGACCCAGTACTTC.

This chain joins TRBV29-1 and TRBJ1-2, with D unresolved. The germline gives CDR1 SQVTM, CDR2 ANQGSEA. This CDR3 spans 12 amino acids. Trimming took 2 bases from V and 9 from J, leaving 13 bases between them. CDR3 amino acids: CSVERQESSYTF. The CDR3 nucleotides read TGCAGCGTTGAAAGGCAGGAAAGTAGCTACACCTTC.

V is TRBV7-8 and J is TRBJ1-2; 8 bases agree with TRBD1. This CDR3 has 14 amino acids. With V trimmed by 5 bases and J by 3 bases, 5 bases remained unmatched. Per the germline V gene, CDR1 is SGHVS and CDR2 is FQNEAQ. This CDR3 reads CASSLRTGYYGYTF. CDR3 nucleotide sequence: TGTGCCAGCAGCCTTAGGACAGGGTACTATGGCTACACCTTC.

A single count supports this clone. The rearrangement uses TRBV7-2 and TRBJ1-2; 9 nucleotides line up with TRBD1. The V segment lost 4 bases and the J segment 6 bases; nucleotides outside the gene matches: 9. The CDR3 loop spans 15 amino acids. Germline V gene sequence: CDR1 SGHTA, CDR2 FQGNSA. The CDR3 protein is CASSSPLTGGNGYTF. CDR3 nucleotides: TGTGCCAGCAGCTCTCCCCTTACAGGGGGCAATGGCTACACCTTC.

This chain uses TRBV28 with TRBJ1-4; TRBD1 is a possible D gene (5 bases). The CDR3 is made up of 12 amino acids. Germline assignment: CDR1 MDHEN and CDR2 SYDVKM. The V gene lost 11 bases and the J gene lost 0 bases, with 7 bases spanning the gap. The CDR3: CAGAATNEKLFF. The CDR3, as DNA: TGTGCCGGGGCTGCAACTAATGAAAAACTGTTTTTT. The complete variable domain, with remaining parts taken from reference TRBV28 and TRBJ1-4, reads DVKVTQSSRYLVKRTGEKVFLECVQDMDHENMFWYRQDPGLGLRLIYFSYDVKMKEKGDIPEGYSVSREKKERFSLILESASTNQTSMYLCAGAATNEKLFFGSGTQLSVL.

The chain recombines TRBV5-1 with TRBJ2-5, with TRBD1 matching over 11 bases. The CDR3 has 18 residues. V shed 4 bases and J 1 base; nucleotides not matched to a gene: 12. Germline CDR1 SGHRS, CDR2 YFSETQ. Here the CDR3 reads CASSIVPLGTGGQETQYF. In nucleotides, the CDR3 is TGCGCCAGCAGCATAGTTCCGTTAGGGACAGGGGGCCAAGAGACCCAGTACTTC. Full variable domain (outside the CDR3, taken from reference TRBV5-1 and TRBJ2-5): KAGVTQTPRYLIKTRGQQVTLSCSPISGHRSVSWYQQTPGQGLQFLFEYFSETQRNKGNFPGRFSGRQFSNSRSEMNVSTLELGDSALYLCASSIVPLGTGGQETQYFGPGTRLLVL.

The gene calls are TRBV3-1 (or the pseudogene TRBV3-2) and TRBJ1-1; 8 bases are a match to TRBD1. V trimming: 4 bases; J trimming: 11 bases; junction bases outside the gene matches: 9. Germline CDR1 reads LGHDT; CDR2 reads YNNKEL (reference sequence). CDR3 size: 13 residues. The CDR3 loop reads CASSLQGAEKAFF. CDR3 sequence (DNA): TGTGCCAGCAGCCTCCAGGGGGCCGAGAAGGCTTTCTTT.

The rearrangement links TRBV27 to TRBJ2-1, with TRBD2 identical over 8 bases. J lost 4 bases, V lost 10 bases, and 9 bases had no gene match. Looked up from germline, CDR1 is MNHEY and CDR2 is SMNVEV (reference sequence). This CDR3 has 14 amino acids. The DNA for the CDR3 is TGTGCCACCATCACTAGCGGAGAGTACAATGAGCAGTTCTTC. Translating gives CATITSGEYNEQFF.